This passage covers 2 T cell receptor beta chains from one sample sequenced in a study of T cells in localized non-small cell lung cancer. Assay: immunoSEQ multiplex PCR; the TCRdb copy retains only in-frame clones and omits some. The sample includes tens of thousands of clones, about 91% of them seen just once. This specimen consisted of peripheral blood mononuclear cells, obtained before any cancer treatment. Source of these receptors: a female donor at least 60 years old with stage II lung adenocarcinoma.

This chain uses TRBV5-4 with TRBJ2-1; the match to TRBD2 covers 7 bases. The CDR3 extends over 15 amino acids. The trim removed 4 bases at V and 2 bases at J, leaving 6 bases unmatched. Germline-derived CDR1 and CDR2 are SGHNT and YYREEE (reference sequence). CDR3 sequence: CASSHGTTPYNEQFF. The DNA for the CDR3 is TGTGCCAGCAGCCATGGGACTACCCCCTACAATGAGCAGTTCTTC.

V and J are TRBV18 and TRBJ2-7, with D tentatively TRBD2 (6 bases). V was shortened by 2 bases and J by 1 base, with 15 bases between the two germline ends. CDR1 is KGHSH and CDR2 is LQKENI in the germline V gene. The CDR3 runs to 16 residues. CDR3 in DNA: TGTGCCAGCTCACCAAAGGTGGGGCGGGATTCCTACGAGCAGTACTTC. This translates into CASSPKVGRDSYEQYF.